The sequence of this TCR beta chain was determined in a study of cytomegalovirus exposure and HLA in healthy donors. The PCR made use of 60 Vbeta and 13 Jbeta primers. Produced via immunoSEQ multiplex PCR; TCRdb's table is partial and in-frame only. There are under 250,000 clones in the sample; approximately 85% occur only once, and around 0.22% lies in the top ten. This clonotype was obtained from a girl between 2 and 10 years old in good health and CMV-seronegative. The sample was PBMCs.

Written as DNA, the CDR3 is TGTGCCAGCAGCTTGGGAGGGACCCCTCGGGAGCAGTACTTC. Protein sequence: CASSLGGTPREQYF. V usage is TRBV7-9 and J usage is TRBJ2-7, with TRBD2 matching 7 bases. CDR1 SEHNR and CDR2 FQNEAQ come from the germline V gene (reference sequence). The CDR3 totals 14 residues. J was trimmed by 7 bases and V by 3 bases; bases with no gene match: 9.